This T cell receptor (beta chain) comes out of a study of long-term antiretroviral therapy in people with HIV. In the study overall: The study's earliest collections predate the 2015 immediate-ART recommendation by about a decade.

At minimum, one pre-ART and two post-ART PBMC samples were obtained from each donor. General study findings and limits: ART-treated samples gained diversity yet remained below transplant donor controls. When set beside controls, HIV repertoires had CDR3 length ranges that were narrower.

This CDR3 has 11 amino acids. The germline CDR1 and CDR2 sequences are MNHEY and SVGAGI. V lost 6 bases, J lost 13 bases, and 5 bases stayed unmatched. Run at survey level, the immunoSEQ assay was version v3.0. Sequencing used immunoSEQ multiplex PCR; TCRdb keeps in-frame clones, though not all of them. The sample lists tens of thousands of clones, 84% occurring once. Comment on this clone: Its antigen is as yet unknown.

This clonotype originated in a man between 18 and 35 years old with HIV. The specimen was unsorted PBMCs, collected 0.1 years before starting antiretroviral therapy. The V and J genes are TRBV6-5 and TRBJ2-3; 9 positions agree with TRBD1. CDR3 nucleotide sequence: TGTGCCAGCAGGACTAGGGACAGGGAGTATTTT. It encodes CASRTRDREYF.